The rows below give T cell receptor beta chains drawn from one sample of a study of control samples from healthy donors and cancer patients. Here immunoSEQ multiplex PCR was the method, and the copy in TCRdb shows in-frame clones only, minus some. This table holds about 90,000 clones, about nine tenths found once. The source material was blood. The receptors derive from a woman in her late teens or twenties in good health. Both conserved end residues are part of each CDR3. Each record gives: V gene, clone size, J gene, D gene, CDR3 protein, CDR3 DNA. A D gene is named only where the DNA matches it firmly. Some rows mark clone size as missing; the rest say once, few, many or name a class of expanded clone.

V: TRBV2; size: few; J: TRBJ2-2; D: TRBD1; CDR3: CASSLRQGVNTGELFF; DNA: TGTGCCAGCAGTCTGCGACAGGGGGTAAACACCGGGGAGCTGTTTTTT
V: TRBV18; size: -; J: TRBJ1-4; D: -; CDR3: CASSQPAILKEKLFF; DNA: TGTGCCAGCTCACAGCCGGCCATTCTGAAGGAAAAACTGTTTTTT
V: TRBV13; size: -; J: TRBJ2-5; D: -; CDR3: CASSLYLQETQYF; DNA: TGTGCCAGCAGCTTATATCTCCAAGAGACCCAGTACTTC
V: TRBV6-1; size: -; J: TRBJ2-1; D: TRBD2; CDR3: CASSDSGGYNEQFF; DNA: TGTGCCAGCAGTGATAGCGGGGGGTACAATGAGCAGTTCTTC
V: TRBV5-5; size: -; J: TRBJ1-1; D: -; CDR3: CASSPMALAGNTEAFF; DNA: TGTGCCAGCAGCCCAATGGCCCTAGCAGGGAACACTGAAGCTTTCTTT
V: TRBV2; size: few; J: TRBJ2-1; D: TRBD1; CDR3: CASSPDRDNEQFF; DNA: TGTGCCAGCAGTCCCGACAGGGACAATGAGCAGTTCTTC
V: TRBV27; size: -; J: TRBJ2-6; D: -; CDR3: CASRSGANVLTF; DNA: TGTGCCAGCAGGTCCGGGGCCAACGTCCTGACTTTC
V: TRBV28; size: -; J: TRBJ1-2; D: TRBD1; CDR3: CASSPATTGGSGGYTF; DNA: TGTGCCAGCAGTCCTGCGACGACAGGGGGCTCGGGTGGCTACACCTTC
V: TRBV5-6; size: -; J: TRBJ1-2; D: TRBD1; CDR3: CASSRDRNYGYTF; DNA: TGTGCCAGCAGCCGGGACAGGAACTATGGCTACACCTTC
V: TRBV2; size: -; J: TRBJ1-5; D: TRBD1; CDR3: CASGTGRNQPQHF; DNA: TGTGCCAGCGGGACAGGGAGGAATCAGCCCCAGCATTTT
V: TRBV5-8; size: -; J: TRBJ1-2; D: -; CDR3: CASSLDAGAYGYTF; DNA: TGTGCCAGCAGCTTGGATGCAGGGGCGTATGGCTACACCTTC
V: TRBV24-1; size: -; J: TRBJ2-3; D: -; CDR3: CATSGYPPNTSTDTQYF; DNA: TGTGCCACCAGTGGGTACCCTCCTAACACTAGCACAGATACGCAGTATTTT
V: TRBV3-1/TRBV3-2; size: -; J: TRBJ1-5; D: TRBD1; CDR3: CASSQYAGQNQPQHF; DNA: TGTGCCAGCAGCCAGTATGCGGGACAGAATCAGCCCCAGCATTTT
V: TRBV5-1; size: -; J: TRBJ2-7; D: TRBD2; CDR3: CASSDPGLAGSYEQYF; DNA: TGCGCCAGCAGCGACCCGGGACTAGCGGGGAGCTACGAGCAGTACTTC
V: TRBV5-4; size: -; J: TRBJ1-2; D: TRBD1; CDR3: CASSLLGQGGTYGYTF; DNA: TGTGCCAGCAGCCTGTTGGGACAGGGGGGTACCTATGGCTACACCTTC
V: TRBV6-4; size: -; J: TRBJ1-2; D: -; CDR3: CASSDSGTSDYGYTF; DNA: TGTGCCAGCAGTGACTCCGGGACGTCGGACTATGGCTACACCTTC
V: TRBV9; size: once; J: TRBJ1-4; D: -; CDR3: CASSVDNEKLFF; DNA: TGTGCCAGCAGCGTTGATAATGAAAAACTGTTTTTT
V: TRBV2; size: -; J: TRBJ1-2; D: TRBD1; CDR3: CASRDGTGSFYGYTF; DNA: TGTGCCAGCAGGGACGGGACAGGGAGTTTCTATGGCTACACCTTT
V: TRBV3-1/TRBV3-2; size: -; J: TRBJ1-1; D: -; CDR3: CASSQGGRLAFF; DNA: TGTGCCAGCAGCCAAGGGGGACGGTTAGCTTTCTTT
V: TRBV2; size: -; J: TRBJ2-5; D: TRBD2; CDR3: CASNTYSGEETQYF; DNA: TGTGCCAGCAATACCTATAGCGGGGAAGAGACCCAGTACTTC
V: TRBV5-1; size: -; J: TRBJ1-2; D: TRBD1; CDR3: CASSLEGQGTEGYTF; DNA: TGCGCCAGCAGCTTGGAGGGACAGGGGACGGAGGGCTACACCTTC
V: TRBV6-5; size: -; J: TRBJ1-2; D: -; CDR3: CASSYSGDGYTF; DNA: TGTGCCAGCAGTTACTCGGGGGATGGCTACACCTTC
V: TRBV5-1; size: few; J: TRBJ2-7; D: TRBD2; CDR3: CASRGGLAGVSSYEQYF; DNA: TGCGCCAGCAGAGGGGGACTAGCGGGAGTGAGCTCCTACGAGCAGTACTTC
V: TRBV5-4; size: -; J: TRBJ2-7; D: -; CDR3: CASSPGEGGYYEQYF; DNA: TGTGCCAGCAGCCCTGGAGAGGGGGGGTACTACGAGCAGTACTTC
V: TRBV6-6; size: -; J: TRBJ1-4; D: TRBD1; CDR3: CASSRGQGEAATNEKLFF; DNA: TGTGCCAGCAGTCGGGGACAGGGGGAGGCTGCAACTAATGAAAAACTGTTTTTT
V: TRBV25-1; size: -; J: TRBJ1-3; D: -; CDR3: CASSEQAAAGNTIYF; DNA: TGTGCCAGCAGTGAACAGGCAGCGGCTGGAAACACCATATATTTT
V: TRBV5-4; size: -; J: TRBJ1-2; D: TRBD1; CDR3: CASSMDRTNYGYTF; DNA: TGTGCCAGCAGCATGGACAGGACAAATTATGGCTACACCTTC
V: TRBV2; size: -; J: TRBJ1-1; D: -; CDR3: CASRPQGTRAEAFF; DNA: TGTGCCAGCCGGCCCCAGGGGACTCGCGCTGAAGCTTTCTTT
V: TRBV15; size: -; J: TRBJ1-2; D: -; CDR3: CATSRDIEAGVNYGYTF; DNA: TGTGCCACCAGCAGAGATATCGAGGCAGGGGTTAACTATGGCTACACCTTC
V: TRBV19; size: -; J: TRBJ1-4; D: TRBD1; CDR3: CASSIRQGAEIEKLFF; DNA: TGTGCCAGTAGTATCCGACAGGGGGCAGAGATTGAAAAACTGTTTTTT
V: TRBV10-2; size: -; J: TRBJ1-2; D: TRBD1; CDR3: CASSDRDSYGYTF; DNA: TGCGCCAGTTCCGACAGGGATAGCTATGGCTACACCTTC
V: TRBV12-5; size: -; J: TRBJ2-7; D: -; CDR3: CASGLVTGSSYEQYF; DNA: TGTGCTAGTGGTTTGGTAACAGGGAGCTCCTACGAGCAGTACTTC
V: TRBV5-4; size: -; J: TRBJ1-2; D: TRBD1; CDR3: CASSLLDRGLLDGYTF; DNA: TGTGCCAGCAGCCTCTTGGACAGGGGGCTACTCGATGGCTACACCTTC
V: TRBV3-1/TRBV3-2; size: -; J: TRBJ1-2; D: -; CDR3: CASSLASGQKNYGYTF; DNA: TGTGCCAGCAGCCTCGCTTCCGGACAGAAGAACTATGGCTACACCTTC
V: TRBV7-2; size: -; J: TRBJ1-4; D: -; CDR3: CASSLGGDVEKLFF; DNA: TGTGCCAGCAGCTTGGGAGGGGACGTGGAAAAACTGTTTTTT
V: TRBV13; size: -; J: TRBJ2-5; D: -; CDR3: CASSLWGGTASWETQYF; DNA: TGTGCCAGCAGCTTATGGGGAGGGACAGCCTCATGGGAGACCCAGTACTTC
V: TRBV7-9; size: -; J: TRBJ1-2; D: TRBD1; CDR3: CASSYGQGYGYTF; DNA: TGTGCCAGCAGCTACGGACAGGGCTATGGCTACACCTTC
V: TRBV2; size: -; J: TRBJ2-7; D: -; CDR3: CASLGYEQYF; DNA: TGTGCCAGTCTTGGATACGAGCAGTACTTC
V: TRBV12-3/TRBV12-4; size: -; J: TRBJ1-2; D: -; CDR3: CASSSSWDGYTF; DNA: TGTGCCAGCAGTTCTTCCTGGGATGGCTACACCTTC
V: TRBV29-1; size: once; J: TRBJ2-7; D: -; CDR3: CSVNSLSYEQYF; DNA: TGCAGCGTTAACAGCCTGAGCTACGAGCAGTACTTC
V: TRBV7-3; size: -; J: TRBJ2-3; D: -; CDR3: CASSVGADTQYF; DNA: TGTGCCAGCAGCGTAGGGGCAGATACGCAGTATTTT
V: TRBV7-2; size: -; J: TRBJ2-3; D: -; CDR3: CASSSLGPLDTQYF; DNA: TGTGCCAGCAGCTCCTTGGGCCCTCTTGATACGCAGTATTTT
V: TRBV27; size: -; J: TRBJ2-7; D: TRBD2; CDR3: CASSLGGGGPYEQYF; DNA: TGTGCCAGCAGTTTAGGGGGGGGAGGGCCCTACGAGCAGTACTTC
V: TRBV19; size: -; J: TRBJ1-5; D: -; CDR3: CASSVGWGQGVISQPQHF; DNA: TGTGCCAGTAGTGTCGGCTGGGGGCAAGGGGTCATCAGTCAGCCCCAGCATTTT
V: TRBV2; size: -; J: TRBJ2-3; D: -; CDR3: CASSVPRGTDTQYF; DNA: TGTGCCAGCAGTGTCCCCAGGGGCACAGATACGCAGTATTTT
V: TRBV20-1; size: -; J: TRBJ1-2; D: -; CDR3: CSVKVYRGYTF; DNA: TGCAGTGTAAAGGTTTATCGTGGCTACACCTTC
V: TRBV7-9; size: -; J: TRBJ2-7; D: TRBD2; CDR3: CASSASGGGGEQYF; DNA: TGTGCCAGCAGCGCTAGCGGGGGCGGAGGGGAGCAGTACTTC
V: TRBV19; size: once; J: TRBJ1-5; D: -; CDR3: CASTTGINQPQHF; DNA: TGTGCCAGTACAACAGGGATCAATCAGCCCCAGCATTTT
V: TRBV5-6; size: once; J: TRBJ2-1; D: TRBD2; CDR3: CASSLGPRLAGGSEQFF; DNA: TGTGCCAGCAGCTTGGGTCCGAGACTAGCGGGGGGATCTGAGCAGTTCTTC